This TCR beta chain was observed in a study of blood T cell repertoires in COVID-19. Only in-frame clones appear in the TCRdb table, and some are missing; sequencing was by immunoSEQ multiplex PCR. The sample comprises 70,000 to 75,000 clones, 65% to 85% of which are singletons, and under 2% rests with the top ten. After removal of 2 bases from V and 6 bases from J, the junction contained 13 bases not matched to a gene. The CDR3 runs to 16 residues. CDR1 is MNHEY and CDR2 is SVGAGI in the germline V gene. The sequenced material came from peripheral blood. The chain recombines TRBV6-5 with TRBJ2-7; 7 nucleotides align to TRBD2. The sequence derives from a woman aged 55-69 years with acute or convalescent COVID-19. The CDR3 DNA reads as TGTGCCAGCAGTTACGGGAGCCCCAGCGGGACCGGCGAGCAGTACTTC. This sequence encodes CASSYGSPSGTGEQYF.